The sequence of this T cell receptor beta chain was determined in a study of blood T cells in healthy people across ages. Study results and caveats: TCR beta diversity, measured per million T cells, fell in a roughly linear way with age.

Total RNA was extracted at no less than 6 micrograms per sample. Turning to this clonotype: The antigen is unknown. The junction differs from germline at one of its ends, possibly a read error.

The authors ran a second PCR of roughly 7 to 11 cycles using a sample-barcoded 5' primer and a J-beta primer mix. TCRdb itself ran the 5' RACE reads through MiXCR, one entry per CDR3 protein. The data show some 1,800,000 distinct CDR3 sequences, about two fifths seen once. CDR3 length equals 17 residues. Germline CDR1 and CDR2: MDHEN and SYDVKM. The V call is TRBV28, the J call TRBJ2-5; 7 positions match TRBD2. The J call is uncertain, as TRBJ2-7 better fits the DNA end. The clonotype was recovered from a human donor in good health. Sequenced: blood. CDR3 sequence: CASSSPSGGVGSCEQYF. The CDR3 region has the DNA TGTGCCAGCAGCTCTCCTTCGGGGGGAGTGGGGTCCTGCGAGCAGTACTTC.